This TCR beta chain was documented in a study of blood T cell repertoires in COVID-19. Study-level background: The study drew acute and convalescent COVID-19 samples from the United States, Italy and Spain. T cells, B-cell-depleted T cells, or PBMCs provided the cDNA or gDNA that served as material.

This clone was counted between two and nine times. Authors' methods: The authors estimated nucleated cell counts from reference gene primer amplification. Assay: immunoSEQ multiplex PCR; the TCRdb copy retains only in-frame clones and omits some. V and J calls and clone size come straight from that table; D and trimming were deduced from the DNA. This table holds under 85,000 clones, about 83% found once. The CDR3 runs to 18 residues. Per the germline V gene, CDR1 is MNHEY and CDR2 is SVGEGT. V lost 0 bases to trimming and J lost 0 bases; unmatched junction nucleotides: 5. This receptor was taken from an elderly man with active or convalescent COVID-19. The J gene is TRBJ2-2, the V gene TRBV6-2 or TRBV6-3; 9 bases align to TRBD2. Sequencing input: peripheral blood. CDR3 sequence: CASSYSIAGDANTGELFF. DNA for the CDR3: TGTGCCAGCAGTTACTCGATAGCGGGGGACGCGAACACCGGGGAGCTGTTTTTT.